The 2 T cell receptor beta chains listed next were all sequenced from one sample in a study of shared clonotypes between healthy human individuals. Produced via immunoSEQ multiplex PCR; TCRdb's table is partial and in-frame only. Of under 1,100,000 clones in the sample, around 74% were seen once. Sequencing input: memory CD4+ T cells sorted from blood. The subset was: CD45RA-negative fraction. The receptors were sampled from a man in his late teens or twenties in good health.

The V call is TRBV11-2, the J call TRBJ2-5, with no clear D. The V end lost 3 bases, the J end lost 5 bases, and 10 bases lay between the germline ends. This CDR3 is built from 13 residues. CDR1 and CDR2 (germline): SGHAT, FQNNGV. CDR3 region: CASSFPAAETQYF. The CDR3 DNA sequence: TGTGCCAGCAGCTTCCCGGCGGCGGAGACCCAGTACTTC. Drawing the rest from reference TRBV11-2 and TRBJ2-5, the complete variable domain is EAGVAQSPRYKIIEKRQSVAFWCNPISGHATLYWYQQILGQGPKLLIQFQNNGVVDDSQLPKDRFSAERLKGVDSTLKIQPAKLEDSAVYLCASSFPAAETQYFGPGTRLLVL.

This clone came up once. The genes are TRBV9 and TRBJ1-3; 8 bases are shared with TRBD1. This CDR3 has 17 residues. Germline V gene sequence: CDR1 SGDLS, CDR2 YYNGEE. Unmatched junction bases numbered 9, after V lost 4 bases and J lost 0 bases. Written as DNA, the CDR3 is TGTGCCAGCAGCCTAACCGGGACAGGTTCCTCTGGAAACACCATATATTTT. Its translation: CASSLTGTGSSGNTIYF.